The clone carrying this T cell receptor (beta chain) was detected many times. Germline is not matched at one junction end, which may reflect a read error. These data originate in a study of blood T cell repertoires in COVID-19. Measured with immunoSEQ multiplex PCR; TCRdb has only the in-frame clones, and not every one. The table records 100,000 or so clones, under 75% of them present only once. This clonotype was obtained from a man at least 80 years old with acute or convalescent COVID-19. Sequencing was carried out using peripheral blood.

As DNA, the CDR3 is TGTGCCAGCAGCGTAGCCTCTAAGGGGGAGACCCAGTACTTC. Translated: CASSVASKGETQYF. The chain recombines TRBV7-9 with TRBJ2-5; TRBD1 is a possible D gene (5 bases). Germline V gene lookup returns CDR1 SEHNR and CDR2 FQNEAQ (reference sequence). The CDR3 length is 14 residues.